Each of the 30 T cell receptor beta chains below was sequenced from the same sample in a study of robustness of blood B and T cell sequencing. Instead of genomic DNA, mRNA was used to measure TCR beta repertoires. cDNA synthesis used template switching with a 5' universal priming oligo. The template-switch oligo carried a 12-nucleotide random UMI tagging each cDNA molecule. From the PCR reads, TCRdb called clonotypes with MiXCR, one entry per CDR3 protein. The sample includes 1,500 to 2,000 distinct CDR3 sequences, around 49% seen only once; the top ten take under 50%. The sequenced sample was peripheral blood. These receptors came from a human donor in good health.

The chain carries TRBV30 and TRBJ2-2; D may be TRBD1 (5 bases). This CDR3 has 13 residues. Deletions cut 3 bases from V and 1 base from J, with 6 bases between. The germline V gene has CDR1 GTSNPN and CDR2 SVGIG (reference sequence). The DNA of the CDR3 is TGTGCCTGGAGCACAGGGAACACCGGGGAGCTGTTTTTT. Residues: CAWSTGNTGELFF.

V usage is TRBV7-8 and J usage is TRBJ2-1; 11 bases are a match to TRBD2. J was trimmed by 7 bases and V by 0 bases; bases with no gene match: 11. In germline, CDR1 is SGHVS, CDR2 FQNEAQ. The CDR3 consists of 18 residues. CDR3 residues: CASSLALSGGALYNEQFF. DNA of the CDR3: TGTGCCAGCAGCTTAGCGCTTAGCGGGGGGGCATTGTATAATGAGCAGTTCTTC. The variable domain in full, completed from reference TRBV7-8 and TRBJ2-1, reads GAGVSQSPRYKVAKRGQDVALRCDPISGHVSLFWYQQALGQGPEFLTYFQNEAQLDKSGLPSDRFFAERPEGSVSTLKIQRTQQEDSAVYLCASSLALSGGALYNEQFFGPGTRLTVL.

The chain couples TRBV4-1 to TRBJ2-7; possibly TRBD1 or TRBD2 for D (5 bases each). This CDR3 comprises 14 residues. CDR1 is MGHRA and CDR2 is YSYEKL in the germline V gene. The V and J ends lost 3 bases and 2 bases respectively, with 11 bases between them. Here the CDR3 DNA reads TGCGCCAGCAGCCACGGGACCGCGACCTACGAGCAGTACTTC. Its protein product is CASSHGTATYEQYF.

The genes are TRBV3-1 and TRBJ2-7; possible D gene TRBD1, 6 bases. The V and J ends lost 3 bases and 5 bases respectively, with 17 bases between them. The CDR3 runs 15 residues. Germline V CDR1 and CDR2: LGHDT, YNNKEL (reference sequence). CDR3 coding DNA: TGTGCCAGCAGCCAGGCGTGGGACACACCCAACGAGCAGTACTTC. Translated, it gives CASSQAWDTPNEQYF.

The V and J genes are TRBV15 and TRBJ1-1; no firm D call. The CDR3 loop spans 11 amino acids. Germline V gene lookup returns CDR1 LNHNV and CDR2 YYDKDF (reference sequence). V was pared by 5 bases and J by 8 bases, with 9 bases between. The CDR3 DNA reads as TGTGCCACCAGCGAGACGAGGGAAGCTTTCTTT. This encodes CATSETREAFF.

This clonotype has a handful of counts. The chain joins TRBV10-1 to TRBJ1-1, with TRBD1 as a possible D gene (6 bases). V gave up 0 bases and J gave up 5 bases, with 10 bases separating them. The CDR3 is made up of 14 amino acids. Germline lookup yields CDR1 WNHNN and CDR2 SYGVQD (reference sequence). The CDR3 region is CASSESNRATEAFF. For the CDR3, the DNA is TGCGCCAGCAGTGAGTCCAACAGGGCAACTGAAGCTTTCTTT.

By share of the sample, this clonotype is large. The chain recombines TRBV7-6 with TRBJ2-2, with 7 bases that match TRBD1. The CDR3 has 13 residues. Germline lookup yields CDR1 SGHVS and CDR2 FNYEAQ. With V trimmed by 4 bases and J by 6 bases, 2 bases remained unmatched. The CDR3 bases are TGTGCCAGCAGCTCCGACAGGGCCGGGGAGCTGTTTTTT. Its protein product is CASSSDRAGELFF.

The CDR3 is CASSWDAHGTEAFF. In DNA, the CDR3 is TGTGCCAGCAGTTGGGACGCCCACGGGACTGAAGCTTTCTTT. The chain uses TRBV12-3 or TRBV12-4 and TRBJ1-1; maybe TRBD1 (5 bases). The CDR3 contains 14 residues. Trimming pared 4 bases from V and 5 bases from J, leaving 14 bases between.

CDR3 nucleotide sequence: TGCAGCGGTGGGGCAGCGGGGGTTCCTGGTACGCAGTATTTT. It is translated as CSGGAAGVPGTQYF. The chain combines TRBV29-1 with TRBJ2-3; 8 bases map to TRBD2. Germline V lookup: CDR1 SQVTM, CDR2 ANQGSEA. J gave up 8 bases and V 7 bases, and 14 bases lay outside the gene matches. This CDR3 region has 14 residues.

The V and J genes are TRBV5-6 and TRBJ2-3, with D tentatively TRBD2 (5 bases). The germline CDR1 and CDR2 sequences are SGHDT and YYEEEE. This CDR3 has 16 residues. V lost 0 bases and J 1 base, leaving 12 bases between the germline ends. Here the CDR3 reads CASSLGVRGGTDTQYF. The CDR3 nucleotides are TGTGCCAGCAGCTTGGGTGTCCGGGGTGGCACAGATACGCAGTATTTT.

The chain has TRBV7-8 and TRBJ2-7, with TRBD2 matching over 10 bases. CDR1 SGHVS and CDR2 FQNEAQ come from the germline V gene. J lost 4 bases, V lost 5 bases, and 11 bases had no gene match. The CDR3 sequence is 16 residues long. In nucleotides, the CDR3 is TGTGCCAGCAGCATACGAGGTAGCGGGGGGATGTACGAGCAGTACTTC. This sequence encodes CASSIRGSGGMYEQYF.

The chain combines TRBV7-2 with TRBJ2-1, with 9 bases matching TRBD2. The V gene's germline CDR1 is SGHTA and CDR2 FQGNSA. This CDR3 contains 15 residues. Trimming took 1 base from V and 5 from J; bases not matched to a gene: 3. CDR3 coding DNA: TGTGCCAGCAGCTTAGATAGCGGGGGCCACAATGAGCAGTTCTTC. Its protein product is CASSLDSGGHNEQFF.

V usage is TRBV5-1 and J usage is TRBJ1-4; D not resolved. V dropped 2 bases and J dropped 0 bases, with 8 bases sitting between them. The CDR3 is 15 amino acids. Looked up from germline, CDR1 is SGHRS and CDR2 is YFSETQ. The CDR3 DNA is TGCGCCAGCAGCTTCCACGGGGCAACTAATGAAAAACTGTTTTTT. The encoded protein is CASSFHGATNEKLFF.

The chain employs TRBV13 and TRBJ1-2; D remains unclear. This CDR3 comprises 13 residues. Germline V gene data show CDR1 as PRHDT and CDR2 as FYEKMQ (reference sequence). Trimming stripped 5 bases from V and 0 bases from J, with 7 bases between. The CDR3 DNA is TGTGCCAGCAGCCGTGTTGCTAACTATGGCTACACCTTC. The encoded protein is CASSRVANYGYTF.

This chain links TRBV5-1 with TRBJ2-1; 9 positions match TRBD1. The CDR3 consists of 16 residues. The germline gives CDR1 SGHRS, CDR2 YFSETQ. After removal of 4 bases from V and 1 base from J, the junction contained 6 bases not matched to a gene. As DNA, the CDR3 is TGCGCCAGCAGCACCGTAGGGACAGGGTCCTACAATGAGCAGTTCTTC. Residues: CASSTVGTGSYNEQFF.

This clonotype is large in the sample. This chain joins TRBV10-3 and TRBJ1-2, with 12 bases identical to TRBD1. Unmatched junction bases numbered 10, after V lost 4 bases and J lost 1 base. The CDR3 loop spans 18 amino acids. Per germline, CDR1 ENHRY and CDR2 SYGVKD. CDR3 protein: CAISAPGTGGLVNYGYTF. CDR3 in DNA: TGTGCCATCAGTGCCCCCGGGACAGGGGGCTTAGTTAACTATGGCTACACCTTC.

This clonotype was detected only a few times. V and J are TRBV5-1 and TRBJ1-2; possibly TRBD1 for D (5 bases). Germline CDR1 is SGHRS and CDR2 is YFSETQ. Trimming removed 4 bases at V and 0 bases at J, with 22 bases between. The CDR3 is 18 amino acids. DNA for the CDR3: TGCGCCAGCAGCCACTCGTGGGGCGCCCGACCTACTAACTATGGCTACACCTTC. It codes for CASSHSWGARPTNYGYTF.

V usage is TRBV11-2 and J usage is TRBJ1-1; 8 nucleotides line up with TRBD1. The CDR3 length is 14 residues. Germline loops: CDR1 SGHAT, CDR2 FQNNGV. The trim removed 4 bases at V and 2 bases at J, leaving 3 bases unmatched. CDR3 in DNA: TGTGCCAGCAGCTCGGGACAGGTTAACACTGAAGCTTTCTTT. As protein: CASSSGQVNTEAFF.

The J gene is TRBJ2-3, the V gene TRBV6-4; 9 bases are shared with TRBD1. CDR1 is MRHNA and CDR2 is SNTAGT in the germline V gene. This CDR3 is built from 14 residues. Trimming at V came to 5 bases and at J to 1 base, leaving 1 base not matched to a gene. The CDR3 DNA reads TGTGCCAGCAGTCGGACAGGGGGCACAGATACGCAGTATTTT. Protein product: CASSRTGGTDTQYF.

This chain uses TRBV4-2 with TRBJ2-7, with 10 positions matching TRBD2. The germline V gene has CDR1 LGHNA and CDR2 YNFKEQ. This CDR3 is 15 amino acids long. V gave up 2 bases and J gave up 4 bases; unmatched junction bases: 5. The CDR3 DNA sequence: TGTGCCAGCAGCCAATCACTAGCGGGGAAGTACGAGCAGTACTTC. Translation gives CASSQSLAGKYEQYF.

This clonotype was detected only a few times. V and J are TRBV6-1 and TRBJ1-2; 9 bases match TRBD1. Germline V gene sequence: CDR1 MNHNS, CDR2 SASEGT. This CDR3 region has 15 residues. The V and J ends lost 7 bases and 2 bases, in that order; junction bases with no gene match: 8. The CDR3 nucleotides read TGTGCCAGCAACACAGGGGGCGCGGGGAACTATGGCTACACCTTC. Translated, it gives CASNTGGAGNYGYTF.

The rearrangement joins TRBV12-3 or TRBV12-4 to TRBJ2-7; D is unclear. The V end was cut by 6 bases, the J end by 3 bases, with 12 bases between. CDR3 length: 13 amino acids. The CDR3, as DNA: TGTGCCAGCAGCCGTGGCCAAGACTACGAGCAGTACTTC. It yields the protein CASSRGQDYEQYF.

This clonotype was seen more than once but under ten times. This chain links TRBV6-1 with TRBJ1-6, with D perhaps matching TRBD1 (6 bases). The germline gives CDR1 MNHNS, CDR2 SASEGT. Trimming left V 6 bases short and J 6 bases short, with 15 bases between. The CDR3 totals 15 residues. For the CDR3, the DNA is TGTGCCAGCAGGTTACACAGGGCTGCTAATTCACCCCTCCACTTT. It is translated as CASRLHRAANSPLHF.

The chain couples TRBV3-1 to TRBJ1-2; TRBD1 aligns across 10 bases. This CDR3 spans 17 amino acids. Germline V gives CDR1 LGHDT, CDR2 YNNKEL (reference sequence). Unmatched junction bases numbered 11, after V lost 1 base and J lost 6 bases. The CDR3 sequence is CASSQGQGAGENHGYTF. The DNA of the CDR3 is TGTGCCAGCAGCCAAGGACAGGGGGCAGGGGAGAATCATGGCTACACCTTC.

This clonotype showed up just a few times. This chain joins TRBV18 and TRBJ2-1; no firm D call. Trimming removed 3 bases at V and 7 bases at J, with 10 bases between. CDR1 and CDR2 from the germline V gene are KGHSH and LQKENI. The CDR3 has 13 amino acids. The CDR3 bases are TGTGCCAGCTCACCGGGCAGAGTAAATGAGCAGTTCTTC. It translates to CASSPGRVNEQFF. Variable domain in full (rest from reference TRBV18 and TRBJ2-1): NAGVMQNPRHLVRRRGQEARLRCSPMKGHSHVYWYRQLPEEGLKFMVYLQKENIIDESGMPKERFSAEFPKEGPSILRIQQVVRGDSAAYFCASSPGRVNEQFFGPGTRLTVL.

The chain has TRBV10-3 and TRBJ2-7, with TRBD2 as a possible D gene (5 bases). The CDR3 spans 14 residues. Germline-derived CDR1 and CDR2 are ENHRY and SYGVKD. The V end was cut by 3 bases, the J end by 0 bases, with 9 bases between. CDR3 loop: CAISDEGSSYEQYF. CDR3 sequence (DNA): TGTGCCATCAGTGATGAAGGGAGCTCCTACGAGCAGTACTTC.

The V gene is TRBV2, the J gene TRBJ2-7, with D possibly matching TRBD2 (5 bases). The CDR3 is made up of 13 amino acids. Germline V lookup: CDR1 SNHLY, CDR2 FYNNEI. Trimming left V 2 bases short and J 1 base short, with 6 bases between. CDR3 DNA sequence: TGTGCCAGCAGTGAATGGGAGTCCTACGAGCAGTACTTC. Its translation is CASSEWESYEQYF. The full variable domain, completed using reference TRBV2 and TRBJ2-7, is EPEVTQTPSHQVTQMGQEVILRCVPISNHLYFYWYRQILGQKVEFLVSFYNNEISEKSEIFDDQFSVERPDGSNFTLKIRSTKLEDSAMYFCASSEWESYEQYFGPGTRLTVT.

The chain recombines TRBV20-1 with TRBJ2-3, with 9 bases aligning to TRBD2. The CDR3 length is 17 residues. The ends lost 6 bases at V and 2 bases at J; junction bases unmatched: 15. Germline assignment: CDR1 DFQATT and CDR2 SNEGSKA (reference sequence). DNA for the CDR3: TGCAGTGCCCCCTTGGTGGTAGCGGGAGACCTCACAGATACGCAGTATTTT. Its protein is CSAPLVVAGDLTDTQYF.

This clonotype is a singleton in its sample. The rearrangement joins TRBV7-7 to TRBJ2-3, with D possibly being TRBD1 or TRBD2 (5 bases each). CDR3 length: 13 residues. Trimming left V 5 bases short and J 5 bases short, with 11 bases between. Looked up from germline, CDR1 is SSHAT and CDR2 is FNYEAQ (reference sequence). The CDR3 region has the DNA TGTGCCAGCAGCAGGGACGCCGTAGATACGCAGTATTTT. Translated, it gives CASSRDAVDTQYF.

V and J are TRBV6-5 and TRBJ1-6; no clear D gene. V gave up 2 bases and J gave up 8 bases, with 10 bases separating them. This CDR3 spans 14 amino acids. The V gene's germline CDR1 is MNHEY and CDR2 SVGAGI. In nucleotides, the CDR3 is TGTGCCAGCAGTTACGGGCAGAAAGATTCACCCCTCCACTTT. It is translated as CASSYGQKDSPLHF.